Below are 17 T cell receptor beta chains sequenced from a single sample in a study of blood T cell repertoires in COVID-19. The table came from immunoSEQ multiplex PCR; TCRdb's copy has only in-frame clones and leaves some out. The sample consists of approximately 250,000 clones, 84% of them appearing once. The sequenced sample was peripheral blood. The source of these receptors is a woman in her thirties or forties who had recovered from COVID-19.

The chain uses TRBV9 and TRBJ1-3; 7 nucleotides match TRBD1. The length of the CDR3 is 17 residues. CDR1 is SGDLS and CDR2 is YYNGEE in the germline V gene. V lost 3 bases and J lost 0; bases outside the gene matches: 9. CDR3 residues: CASSASKGGFSGNTIYF. CDR3 coding DNA: TGTGCCAGCAGCGCCTCCAAAGGGGGCTTCTCTGGAAACACCATATATTTT.

The chain joins TRBV5-4 to TRBJ2-3; TRBD2 matches 8 bases. Germline CDR1 reads SGHNT; CDR2 reads YYREEE (reference sequence). Germline trimming cut 3 bases from V and 2 bases from J; bases unmatched to any gene: 5. The CDR3 covers 15 residues. DNA of the CDR3: TGTGCCAGCAGCTCGGGGGGGGTCATCACAGATACGCAGTATTTT. The encoded protein is CASSSGGVITDTQYF.

V gene TRBV27 combines with J gene TRBJ1-2; 9 bases map to TRBD1. The CDR3 length is 16 residues. CDR1 MNHEY and CDR2 SMNVEV come from the germline V gene (reference sequence). The J segment lost 4 bases and the V segment lost 6 bases, leaving 12 bases of the junction unmatched. For the CDR3, the DNA is TGTGCCAGCAGCATAAAATGGGACAGGGTGGGCTATGGCTACACCTTC. It translates to CASSIKWDRVGYGYTF.

This sequence joins TRBV29-1 and TRBJ1-1, with 7 bases aligning to TRBD1. This CDR3 spans 14 amino acids. Trimming took 7 bases from V and 5 from J; bases not matched to a gene: 13. CDR1 is SQVTM and CDR2 is ANQGSEA in the germline V gene. The CDR3 spells CSASTGQIWTEAFF. DNA of the CDR3: TGCAGCGCTTCGACAGGGCAAATTTGGACTGAAGCTTTCTTT. Full variable domain (missing parts from reference TRBV29-1 and TRBJ1-1): SAVISQKPSRDICQRGTSLTIQCQVDSQVTMMFWYRQQPGQSLTLIATANQGSEATYESGFVIDKFPISRPNLTFSTLTVSNMSPEDSSIYLCSASTGQIWTEAFFGQGTRLTVV.

This clone has more than one count but fewer than ten. The CDR3 DNA reads as TGTGCCACCAGCAGAGATCTAGGGGGGGACCCCTCTGGAAACACCATATATTTT. Protein product: CATSRDLGGDPSGNTIYF. V is TRBV15 and J is TRBJ1-3, with D tentatively TRBD1 (6 bases). Germline CDR1 LNHNV, CDR2 YYDKDF (reference sequence). CDR3 size: 18 residues. The V gene lost 0 bases and the J gene lost 0 bases, with 15 bases spanning the gap. Complete variable domain (other parts from reference TRBV15 and TRBJ1-3): DAMVIQNPRYQVTQFGKPVTLSCSQTLNHNVMYWYQQKSSQAPKLLFHYYDKDFNNEADTPDNFQSRRPNTSFCFLDIRSPGLGDTAMYLCATSRDLGGDPSGNTIYFGEGSWLTVV.

V is TRBV7-9 and J is TRBJ1-2; 7 bases fit TRBD1. V was pared by 4 bases and J by 5 bases, with 10 bases of the junction left unmatched. The CDR3 covers 15 residues. Germline V lookup: CDR1 SEHNR, CDR2 FQNEAQ (reference sequence). CDR3 coding DNA: TGTGCCAGCAGCTCCCCGGGACAGCCATTTTATGGCTACACCTTC. Translated, it gives CASSSPGQPFYGYTF.

V gene TRBV29-1 combines with J gene TRBJ2-5; 9 positions match TRBD1. CDR3 length equals 13 residues. Germline-derived CDR1 and CDR2 are SQVTM and ANQGSEA. The trim removed 7 bases at V and 5 bases at J, leaving 8 bases unmatched. The CDR3 loop is CSAGQGFGETQYF. The CDR3 DNA sequence: TGCAGCGCCGGACAGGGGTTCGGGGAGACCCAGTACTTC.

The chain combines TRBV28 with TRBJ1-4; TRBD1 might be the D (6 bases). From germline, CDR1 is MDHEN and CDR2 SYDVKM. This CDR3 has 14 amino acids. V was trimmed by 3 bases and J by 7 bases, leaving 12 bases between them. The CDR3: CASSLAGVVEKLFF. CDR3 nucleotides: TGTGCCAGCAGTTTGGCAGGGGTGGTTGAAAAACTGTTTTTT.

Notes on this clone: In the same sample, other DNA sequences code for this CDR3. V and J are TRBV7-3 and TRBJ1-1, with D unclear. Germline lookup yields CDR1 SGHTA and CDR2 FQGTGA. This CDR3 is built from 14 residues. V lost 1 base and J 4 bases, leaving 10 bases between the germline ends. This chain's CDR3 is CASSLNGGLTEAFF. CDR3 DNA sequence: TGTGCCAGCAGCTTAAACGGTGGACTCACTGAAGCTTTCTTT.

The chain carries TRBV6-5 and TRBJ2-6, with D perhaps TRBD1 (5 bases). Germline V gene lookup returns CDR1 MNHEY and CDR2 SVGAGI. CDR3 length: 15 amino acids. The V end lost 6 bases, the J end lost 2 bases, and 11 bases lay between the germline ends. The CDR3 spells CASSRVRTGANVLTF. CDR3 coding DNA: TGTGCCAGCAGCAGGGTCCGTACTGGGGCCAACGTCCTGACTTTC.

The rearrangement joins TRBV6-6 to TRBJ1-1; D perhaps matches TRBD1 (5 bases). The CDR3 has 14 residues. Germline V CDR1 and CDR2: MNHNY, SVGAGI (reference sequence). The V end was cut by 5 bases, the J end by 4 bases, with 14 bases between. The CDR3, as DNA: TGTGCCAGCAGTCGCCAGGGATTTAGCACTGAAGCTTTCTTT. Translating it yields CASSRQGFSTEAFF.

This chain joins TRBV29-1 and TRBJ2-1; TRBD2 matches 9 bases. Germline CDR1 SQVTM, CDR2 ANQGSEA. CDR3 length: 13 residues. Trimming took 8 bases from V and 5 from J; bases not matched to a gene: 7. The CDR3 DNA follows: TGCAGCCTTCGGGTAGCGGGGGACAATGAGCAGTTCTTC. This codes for CSLRVAGDNEQFF.

The chain uses TRBV19 and TRBJ1-3; possible D gene TRBD1, 6 bases. In germline, CDR1 is LNHDA, CDR2 SQIVND (reference sequence). V was shortened by 4 bases and J by 6 bases, with 13 bases between the two germline ends. The CDR3 extends over 14 amino acids. CDR3 residues: CASSTQGQENTIYF. CDR3 in DNA: TGTGCCAGTAGTACCCAGGGACAAGAAAACACCATATATTTT. The variable domain in full, with the rest retrieved from reference TRBV19 and TRBJ1-3, is DGGITQSPKYLFRKEGQNVTLSCEQNLNHDAMYWYRQDPGQGLRLIYYSQIVNDFQKGDIAEGYSVSREKKESFPLTVTSAQKNPTAFYLCASSTQGQENTIYFGEGSWLTVV.

CDR3 sequence reads: CASSPGAVNQPQHF. CDR3 sequence (DNA): TGTGCCAGCTCACCAGGAGCAGTCAATCAGCCCCAGCATTTT. The rearrangement links TRBV18 to TRBJ1-5; no clear D gene. Trimming left V 2 bases short and J 3 bases short, with 8 bases between. CDR1 and CDR2 from the germline V gene are KGHSH and LQKENI. The CDR3 runs 14 residues.

This chain connects TRBV5-1 to TRBJ2-1; TRBD1 agrees at 7 bases. Germline assignment: CDR1 SGHRS and CDR2 YFSETQ. The CDR3 sequence is 15 residues long. J was trimmed by 6 bases and V by 1 base; bases with no gene match: 7. DNA of the CDR3: TGCGCCAGCAGCTTGAGGGGGCAGGACGCCAATGAGCAGTTCTTC. Translated, it gives CASSLRGQDANEQFF.

The chain links TRBV20-1 to TRBJ2-5; possible D gene TRBD1, 5 bases. The CDR3 is 11 amino acids. The germline gives CDR1 DFQATT, CDR2 SNEGSKA (reference sequence). V was shortened by 4 bases and J by 7 bases, with 10 bases between the two germline ends. The CDR3 here is CSATLQGTQYF. In nucleotides, the CDR3 is TGCAGTGCTACCCTCCAGGGGACCCAGTACTTC.

The V and J genes are TRBV5-6 and TRBJ1-5; no reliable D call. V gave up 4 bases and J gave up 0 bases, with 17 bases separating them. The CDR3 extends over 17 amino acids. In germline, CDR1 is SGHDT, CDR2 YYEEEE. The CDR3 protein is CASSPSFWPGSNQPQHF. In DNA, the CDR3 is TGTGCCAGCAGCCCTAGCTTCTGGCCAGGTAGCAATCAGCCCCAGCATTTT.